The entry below describes one TCR beta chain. Enrolment of Seattle patients took place during active infection, and they were followed longitudinally. The data derive from a study of blood T cell repertoires in COVID-19. Looking at the study overall: PBMCs, B-cell-depleted T cells, or T cells provided the cDNA or gDNA that made up the material.

Authors' data handling: Estimation of nucleated cell counts relied on the amplification of reference gene primers. This table comes from immunoSEQ multiplex PCR, and its TCRdb copy is limited to in-frame clones, with some not included. That table is the source of V, J and clone size, and D and trimming were worked out from the DNA. The sample holds under 300,000 clones, around 85% seen once. The CDR3 has 14 amino acids. The germline CDR1 and CDR2 sequences are SGHVS and FNYEAQ. The junction had 4 bases not matched to a gene; V was cut back by 0 bases and J by 8 bases. The V call is TRBV7-6, the J call TRBJ2-1, with 7 nucleotides matching TRBD2. The clonotype originates from a woman younger than 45 with COVID-19, enrolled during active disease. The specimen was peripheral blood. The CDR3 reads CASSLAGGSDEQFF. DNA for the CDR3: TGTGCCAGCAGCTTAGCGGGGGGGAGTGATGAGCAGTTCTTC.